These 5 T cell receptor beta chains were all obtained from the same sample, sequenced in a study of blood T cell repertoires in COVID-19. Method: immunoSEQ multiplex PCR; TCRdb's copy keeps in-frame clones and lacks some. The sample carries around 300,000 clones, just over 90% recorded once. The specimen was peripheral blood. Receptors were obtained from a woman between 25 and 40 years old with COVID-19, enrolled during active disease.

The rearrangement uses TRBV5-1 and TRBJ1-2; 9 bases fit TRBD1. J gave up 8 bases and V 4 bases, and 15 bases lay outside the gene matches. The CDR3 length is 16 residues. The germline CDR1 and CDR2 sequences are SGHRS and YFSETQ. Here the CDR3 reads CASSTDSGTGLGGYTF. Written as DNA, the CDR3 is TGCGCCAGCAGCACTGACTCCGGGACAGGGCTTGGCGGCTACACCTTC. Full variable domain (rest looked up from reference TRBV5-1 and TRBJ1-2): KAGVTQTPRYLIKTRGQQVTLSCSPISGHRSVSWYQQTPGQGLQFLFEYFSETQRNKGNFPGRFSGRQFSNSRSEMNVSTLELGDSALYLCASSTDSGTGLGGYTFGSGTRLTVV.

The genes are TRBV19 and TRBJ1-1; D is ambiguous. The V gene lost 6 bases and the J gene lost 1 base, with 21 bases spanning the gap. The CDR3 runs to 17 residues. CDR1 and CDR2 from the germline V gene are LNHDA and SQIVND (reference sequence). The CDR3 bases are TGTGCCAGTAGCACACTAAATGTCGATTTGGCGAACACTGAAGCTTTCTTT. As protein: CASSTLNVDLANTEAFF. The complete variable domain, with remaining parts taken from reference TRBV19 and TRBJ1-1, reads DGGITQSPKYLFRKEGQNVTLSCEQNLNHDAMYWYRQDPGQGLRLIYYSQIVNDFQKGDIAEGYSVSREKKESFPLTVTSAQKNPTAFYLCASSTLNVDLANTEAFFGQGTRLTVV.

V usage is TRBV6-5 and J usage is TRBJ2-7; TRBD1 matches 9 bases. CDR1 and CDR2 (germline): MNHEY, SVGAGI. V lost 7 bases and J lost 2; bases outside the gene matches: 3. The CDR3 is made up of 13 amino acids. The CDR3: CASNRQGAYEQYF. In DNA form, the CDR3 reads TGTGCCAGCAATCGACAGGGGGCCTACGAGCAGTACTTC.

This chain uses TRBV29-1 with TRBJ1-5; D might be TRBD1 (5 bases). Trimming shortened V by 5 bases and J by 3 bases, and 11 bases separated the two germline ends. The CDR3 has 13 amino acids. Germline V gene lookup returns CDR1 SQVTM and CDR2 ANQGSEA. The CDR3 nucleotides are TGCAGCGTTTCCGACAGTTACAATCAGCCCCAGCATTTT. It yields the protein CSVSDSYNQPQHF.

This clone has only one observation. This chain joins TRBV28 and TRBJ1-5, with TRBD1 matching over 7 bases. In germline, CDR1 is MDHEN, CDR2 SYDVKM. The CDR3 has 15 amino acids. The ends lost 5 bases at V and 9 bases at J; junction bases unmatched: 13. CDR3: CASSIAGTALWPQHF. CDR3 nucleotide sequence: TGTGCCAGCAGTATAGCCGGGACAGCCCTTTGGCCCCAGCATTTT.